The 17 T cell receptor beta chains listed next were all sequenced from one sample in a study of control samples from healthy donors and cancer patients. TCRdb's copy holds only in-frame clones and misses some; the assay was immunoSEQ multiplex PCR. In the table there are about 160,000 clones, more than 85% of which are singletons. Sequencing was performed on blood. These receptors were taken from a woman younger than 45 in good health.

DNA of the CDR3: TGTGCCAGCAGCTTAGGGGACGAGGGCCAGTACTTC. Translated, it gives CASSLGDEGQYF. This chain links TRBV7-9 with TRBJ2-5; D possibly matches TRBD1 or TRBD2 (5 bases each). V was cut by 1 base and J by 10 bases, with 10 bases left in between. CDR1 SEHNR and CDR2 FQNEAQ come from the germline V gene (reference sequence). The CDR3 contains 12 residues.

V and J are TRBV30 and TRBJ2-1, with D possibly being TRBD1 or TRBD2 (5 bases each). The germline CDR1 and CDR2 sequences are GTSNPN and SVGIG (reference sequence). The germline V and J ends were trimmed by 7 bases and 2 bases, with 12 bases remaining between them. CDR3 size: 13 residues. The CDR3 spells CAFRDLAYNEQFF. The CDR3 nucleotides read TGTGCCTTCCGGGACCTCGCCTACAATGAGCAGTTCTTC.

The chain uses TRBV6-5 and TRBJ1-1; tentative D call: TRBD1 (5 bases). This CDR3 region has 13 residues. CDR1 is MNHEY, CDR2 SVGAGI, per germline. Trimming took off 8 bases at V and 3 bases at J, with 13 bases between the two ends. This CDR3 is CASHRRADTEAFF. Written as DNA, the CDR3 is TGTGCCAGCCACAGGAGGGCGGACACTGAAGCTTTCTTT.

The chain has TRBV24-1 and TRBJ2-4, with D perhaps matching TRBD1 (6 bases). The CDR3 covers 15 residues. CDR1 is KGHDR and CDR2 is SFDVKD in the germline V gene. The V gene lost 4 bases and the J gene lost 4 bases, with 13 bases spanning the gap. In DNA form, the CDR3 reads TGTGCCACCAGTGACACTAGGACAGAGAAAAACATTCAGTACTTC. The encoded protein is CATSDTRTEKNIQYF.

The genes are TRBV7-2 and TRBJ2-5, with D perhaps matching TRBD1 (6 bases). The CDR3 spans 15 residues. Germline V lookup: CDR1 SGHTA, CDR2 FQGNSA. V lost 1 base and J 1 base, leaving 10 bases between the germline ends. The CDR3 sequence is CASSLVDSPQETQYF. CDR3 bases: TGTGCCAGCAGCTTAGTGGACAGTCCCCAAGAGACCCAGTACTTC.

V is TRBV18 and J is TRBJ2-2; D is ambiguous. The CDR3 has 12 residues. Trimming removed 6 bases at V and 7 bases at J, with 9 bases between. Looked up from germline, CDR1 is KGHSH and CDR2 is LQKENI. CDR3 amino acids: CASSDQFGELFF. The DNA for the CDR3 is TGTGCCAGCTCGGACCAGTTCGGGGAGCTGTTTTTT.

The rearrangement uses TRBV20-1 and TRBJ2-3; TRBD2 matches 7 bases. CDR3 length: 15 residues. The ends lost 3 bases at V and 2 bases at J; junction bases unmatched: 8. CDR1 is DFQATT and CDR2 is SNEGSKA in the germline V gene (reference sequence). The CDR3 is CSASPRAGVTDTQYF. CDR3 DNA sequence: TGCAGTGCTAGTCCCAGGGCGGGGGTCACAGATACGCAGTATTTT.

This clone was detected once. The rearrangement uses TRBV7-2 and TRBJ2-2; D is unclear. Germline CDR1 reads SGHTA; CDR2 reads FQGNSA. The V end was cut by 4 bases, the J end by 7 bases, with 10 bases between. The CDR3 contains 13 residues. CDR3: CASSSEPYGELFF. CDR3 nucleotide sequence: TGTGCCAGCAGCTCCGAACCGTACGGGGAGCTGTTTTTT.

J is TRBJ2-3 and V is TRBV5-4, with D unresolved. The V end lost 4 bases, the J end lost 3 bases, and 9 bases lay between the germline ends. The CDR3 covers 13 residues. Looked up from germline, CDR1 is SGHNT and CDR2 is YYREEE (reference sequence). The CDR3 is CASSPAPTDTQYF. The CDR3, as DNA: TGTGCCAGCAGCCCCGCCCCAACAGATACGCAGTATTTT.

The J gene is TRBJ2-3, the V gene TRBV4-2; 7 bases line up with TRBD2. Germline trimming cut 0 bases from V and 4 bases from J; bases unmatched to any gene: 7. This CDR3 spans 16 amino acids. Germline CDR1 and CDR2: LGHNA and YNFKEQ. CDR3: CASSQEGTGGPDTQYF. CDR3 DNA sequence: TGTGCCAGCAGCCAAGAGGGAACGGGAGGACCAGATACGCAGTATTTT.

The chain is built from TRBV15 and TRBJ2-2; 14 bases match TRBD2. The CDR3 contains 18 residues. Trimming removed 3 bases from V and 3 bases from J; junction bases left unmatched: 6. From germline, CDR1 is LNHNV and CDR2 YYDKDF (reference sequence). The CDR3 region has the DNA TGTGCCACCAGCAGGGACCCGGGACTAGCGGGAGACACCGGGGAGCTGTTTTTT. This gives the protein CATSRDPGLAGDTGELFF.

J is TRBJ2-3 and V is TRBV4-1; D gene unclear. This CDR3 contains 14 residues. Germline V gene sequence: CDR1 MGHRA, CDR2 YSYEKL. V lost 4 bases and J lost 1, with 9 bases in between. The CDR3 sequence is CASSLADGTDTQYF. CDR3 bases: TGCGCCAGCAGCCTTGCGGATGGCACAGATACGCAGTATTTT.

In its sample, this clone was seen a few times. The CDR3 DNA sequence: TGCGCCAGCAGACAGACAGCTGGATACGAGCAGTACTTC. This translates into CASRQTAGYEQYF. J is TRBJ2-7 and V is TRBV4-1; D possibly corresponds to TRBD1 (5 bases). Germline V CDR1 and CDR2: MGHRA, YSYEKL. The CDR3 is 13 residues long. The V end was cut by 6 bases, the J end by 4 bases, with 13 bases between.

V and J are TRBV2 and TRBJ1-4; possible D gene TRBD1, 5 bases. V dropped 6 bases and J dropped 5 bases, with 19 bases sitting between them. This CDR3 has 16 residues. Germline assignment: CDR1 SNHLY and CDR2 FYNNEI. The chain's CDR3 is CASRSGGGRMNEKLFF. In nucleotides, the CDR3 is TGTGCCAGCAGAAGCGGGGGGGGACGGATGAATGAAAAACTGTTTTTT.

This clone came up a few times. In DNA form, the CDR3 reads TGTGCCACCGCACCTACCGGCCTTTCAACAGGGGGCCACGACACCATATATTTT. It is translated as CATAPTGLSTGGHDTIYF. The chain links TRBV15 to TRBJ1-3, with 9 bases lining up with TRBD1. Unmatched junction bases numbered 22, after V lost 8 bases and J lost 8 bases. The CDR3 is 18 residues long. Germline CDR1 and CDR2: LNHNV and YYDKDF (reference sequence).

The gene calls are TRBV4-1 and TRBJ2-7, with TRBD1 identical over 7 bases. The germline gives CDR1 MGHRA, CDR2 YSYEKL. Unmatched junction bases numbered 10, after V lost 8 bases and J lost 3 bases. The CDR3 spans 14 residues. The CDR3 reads CASSIQAGGYEQYF. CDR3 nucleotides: TGCGCCAGCTCCATCCAGGCAGGGGGCTACGAGCAGTACTTC.

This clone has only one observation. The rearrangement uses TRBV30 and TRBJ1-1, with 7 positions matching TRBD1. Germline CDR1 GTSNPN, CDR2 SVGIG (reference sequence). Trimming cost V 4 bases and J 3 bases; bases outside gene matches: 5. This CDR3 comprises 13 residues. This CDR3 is CAWNRGGDTEAFF. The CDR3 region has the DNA TGTGCCTGGAACAGGGGAGGCGACACTGAAGCTTTCTTT.